This TCR beta chain was found in a study of human T cells and chemical hapten exposure. Whole-study context: Slight differences in pooled library volume were the main source of varying TCR yields across samples.

Time point: healthy volunteer bleed at 6 weeks. The authors extracted total RNA from unfractionated whole blood. Germline lookup yields CDR1 LGHDT and CDR2 YNNKEL (reference sequence). The CDR3 totals 13 residues. V dropped 0 bases and J dropped 9 bases, with 11 bases sitting between them. The library tagged individual cDNA molecules with unique molecular identifiers. As processed by the authors: The number of TCRs in each sample had a median of about 100,000 and spanned about 23,224 to 700,000. From the RACE reads, TCRdb called clonotypes with MiXCR, one entry per CDR3 protein. For this entry, the V and J calls and clone size follow TCRdb and not the study's own pipeline. The table has about 65,000 distinct CDR3 sequences, approximately 6.2% seen once.

This chain uses TRBV3-1 with TRBJ1-1; D uncertain. The source is a female donor in good health. Some clones in this sample may be carry-over from other donors' samples. Sequenced input: whole blood. The CDR3 spells CASSQDSVRQAFF. CDR3 DNA sequence: TGTGCCAGCAGCCAAGATAGCGTCAGGCAAGCTTTCTTT. The whole variable domain, filled in from reference TRBV3-1 and TRBJ1-1, reads DTAVSQTPKYLVTQMGNDKSIKCEQNLGHDTMYWYKQDSKKFLKIMFSYNNKELIINETVPNRFSPKSPDKAHLNLHINSLELGDSAVYFCASSQDSVRQAFFGQGTRLTVV.